Listed here are 21 T cell receptor beta chains from one sample, sequenced in a study of shared T cell receptors in the human thymus. Assay used: immunoSEQ multiplex PCR; TCRdb lists only in-frame clones, some missing. The table lists about 730,000 clones, 80% to 90% of them singletons. This sample was shared with a second study, whose subject was human thymus T cells.

Sequencing was carried out using thymocytes. The receptor source for this set is a girl under three years old with a congenital heart defect.

The chain uses TRBV5-1 and TRBJ1-2, with D maybe TRBD1 (6 bases). This CDR3 comprises 16 residues. Per the germline V gene, CDR1 is SGHRS and CDR2 is YFSETQ. V lost 0 bases and J 5 bases, leaving 17 bases between the germline ends. The CDR3 spells CASSLELGRQDYGYTF. In DNA, the CDR3 is TGCGCCAGCAGCTTGGAGTTAGGGAGACAGGATTATGGCTACACCTTC.

This clone was seen a handful of times. The chain carries TRBV5-6 and TRBJ1-6; D is possibly TRBD1 (5 bases). The V gene's germline CDR1 is SGHDT and CDR2 YYEEEE. This CDR3 contains 13 residues. V lost 0 bases and J 7 bases, leaving 5 bases between the germline ends. The CDR3 protein is CASSLGQNSPLHF. The CDR3, as DNA: TGTGCCAGCAGCTTGGGACAGAATTCACCCCTCCACTTT.

J is TRBJ2-4 and V is TRBV28, with 12 bases fitting TRBD2. The ends lost 3 bases at V and 6 bases at J; junction bases unmatched: 9. CDR1 and CDR2 (germline): MDHEN, SYDVKM. The CDR3 runs to 17 residues. The CDR3 coding sequence is TGTGCCAGCAGTTTTCCTCTGACTAGCGGGGGCCCAAACATTCAGTACTTC. The encoded protein is CASSFPLTSGGPNIQYF.

This chain joins TRBV4-3 and TRBJ2-4, with 8 bases aligning to TRBD1. Trimming removed 4 bases from V and 8 bases from J; junction bases left unmatched: 16. The V gene's germline CDR1 is LGHNA and CDR2 YSLEER. CDR3 size: 17 residues. In DNA, the CDR3 is TGCGCCAGCAGCCCGGACAGGGACATTTTATTTCAGGACATTCAGTACTTC. Protein product: CASSPDRDILFQDIQYF.

The chain employs TRBV27 and TRBJ2-2, with TRBD1 identical over 7 bases. Germline V lookup: CDR1 MNHEY, CDR2 SMNVEV (reference sequence). This CDR3 spans 19 amino acids. Trimming at V came to 4 bases and at J to 7 bases, leaving 21 bases not matched to a gene. The CDR3 is CASSSYYRQGRPMVGELFF. The CDR3 bases are TGTGCCAGCAGTTCCTACTATCGACAGGGTCGTCCAATGGTCGGGGAGCTGTTTTTT.

Comment on this clone: An end of the junction differs from the germline gene, which may be a read error. This chain connects TRBV30 to TRBJ1-1; D is undetermined. In germline, CDR1 is GTSNPN, CDR2 SVGIG (reference sequence). CDR3 length equals 11 residues. CDR3 bases: TGTGCCTGGAGTGAACACCTCAATCGGGACTTT. It specifies CAWSEHLNRDF.

This clone has just one count. This sequence joins TRBV6-1 and TRBJ2-5, with 9 bases identical to TRBD1. With 2 bases clipped from V and 1 base from J, the junction kept 11 bases outside the gene matches. The CDR3 extends over 18 amino acids. CDR1 and CDR2 from the germline V gene are MNHNS and SASEGT. CDR3 DNA sequence: TGTGCCAGCAGTGAAACCGGGACAGGGCATGGGGTCCAAGAGACCCAGTACTTC. It is translated as CASSETGTGHGVQETQYF.

The genes are TRBV7-2 and TRBJ2-5; D is possibly TRBD2 (5 bases). Per the germline V gene, CDR1 is SGHTA and CDR2 is FQGNSA. This CDR3 has 14 amino acids. Trimming took 2 bases from V and 3 from J, leaving 10 bases between them. In DNA, the CDR3 is TGTGCCAGCAGCTTAAATCGGGGAGAAGAGACCCAGTACTTC. Translation gives CASSLNRGEETQYF.

V usage is TRBV6-5 and J usage is TRBJ2-7; TRBD1 might be the D (5 bases). V shed 6 bases and J shed 3 bases, with 15 bases lying between them. Per germline, CDR1 MNHEY and CDR2 SVGAGI. The CDR3 consists of 14 residues. CDR3 coding DNA: TGTGCCAGCAGGCGTACAGGTCGCGACTACGAGCAGTACTTC. This codes for CASRRTGRDYEQYF.

This sequence joins TRBV29-1 and TRBJ2-7, with 12 bases that match TRBD2. In germline, CDR1 is SQVTM, CDR2 ANQGSEA. This CDR3 is built from 14 residues. J was trimmed by 5 bases and V by 5 bases; bases with no gene match: 7. CDR3 sequence (DNA): TGCAGCGTTCTTGACGGACTAGCGGGACACGAGCAGTACTTC. It codes for CSVLDGLAGHEQYF.

The chain joins TRBV18 to TRBJ2-1; 7 bases line up with TRBD1. The CDR3 is made up of 19 amino acids. Germline assignment: CDR1 KGHSH and CDR2 LQKENI. V lost 3 bases to trimming and J lost 0 bases; unmatched junction nucleotides: 14. CDR3 nucleotides: TGTGCCAGCTCACCCTCCAGGGGGAACTCCTCGAGCTCCTACAATGAGCAGTTCTTC. Protein: CASSPSRGNSSSSYNEQFF. The entire variable domain, with the rest obtained from reference TRBV18 and TRBJ2-1, is as follows: NAGVMQNPRHLVRRRGQEARLRCSPMKGHSHVYWYRQLPEEGLKFMVYLQKENIIDESGMPKERFSAEFPKEGPSILRIQQVVRGDSAAYFCASSPSRGNSSSSYNEQFFGPGTRLTVL.

The chain recombines TRBV5-1 with TRBJ1-1; tentatively, D is TRBD1 (5 bases). Germline CDR1 reads SGHRS; CDR2 reads YFSETQ. V shed 4 bases and J shed 1 base, with 14 bases lying between them. The CDR3 totals 15 residues. Here the CDR3 reads CASSTNRPENTEAFF. DNA of the CDR3: TGCGCCAGCAGCACTAACAGGCCCGAGAACACTGAAGCTTTCTTT.

This clone was seen just once. The CDR3 DNA reads TGTGCCAGCAGCCTATACAATCCGACAGGGCGGAATTCACCCCTCCACTTT. Protein sequence: CASSLYNPTGRNSPLHF. The chain is built from TRBV5-6 and TRBJ1-6; 7 bases line up with TRBD1. Germline-derived CDR1 and CDR2 are SGHDT and YYEEEE. J lost 7 bases, V lost 4 bases, and 14 bases had no gene match. The CDR3 contains 17 residues. The variable domain in full, with the rest retrieved from reference TRBV5-6 and TRBJ1-6, is DAGVTQSPTHLIKTRGQQVTLRCSPKSGHDTVSWYQQALGQGPQFIFQYYEEEERQRGNFPDRFSGHQFPNYSSELNVNALLLGDSALYLCASSLYNPTGRNSPLHFGNGTRLTVT.

This chain links TRBV5-3 with TRBJ1-4, with 9 bases that match TRBD1. TRBV5-3 is recorded as an ORF, its role being uncertain. The V and J ends lost 3 bases and 6 bases, in that order; junction bases with no gene match: 3. The CDR3 has 14 residues. The CDR3, as DNA: TGTGCCAGAAGCTGCCGACAGGGGGATGAAAAACTGTTTTTT. This translates into CARSCRQGDEKLFF.

J is TRBJ1-6 and V is TRBV4-1; 7 positions agree with TRBD1. CDR1 and CDR2 from the germline V gene are MGHRA and YSYEKL. The CDR3 has 17 residues. Losses at the gene ends were 1 base for V and 4 bases for J; bases not matched to a gene: 7. The CDR3 loop is CASSQGGQLTYNSPLHF. The CDR3 bases are TGCGCCAGCAGCCAAGGGGGACAGCTTACTTATAATTCACCCCTCCACTTT.

This clone was seen more than once but under ten times. This chain uses TRBV6-5 with TRBJ2-7, with 7 bases aligning to TRBD2. V was clipped by 5 bases and J by 6 bases; unmatched bases: 13. CDR1 and CDR2 from the germline V gene are MNHEY and SVGAGI. The CDR3 contains 15 residues. In DNA form, the CDR3 reads TGTGCCAGCAGTACTATCGGGGGGAAGGCTCGCGAGCAGTACTTC. Translated, it gives CASSTIGGKAREQYF.

Worth noting for this clone: Other DNA sequences in the same sample also yield this CDR3. The chain recombines TRBV20-1 with TRBJ1-2, with no clear D. This CDR3 is 10 amino acids long. The V end lost 3 bases, the J end lost 5 bases, and 4 bases lay between the germline ends. The germline CDR1 and CDR2 sequences are DFQATT and SNEGSKA (reference sequence). The CDR3 protein is CSASLYGYTF. In DNA form, the CDR3 reads TGCAGTGCTAGCCTATATGGCTACACCTTC.

This sequence joins TRBV5-4 and TRBJ2-1; 8 nucleotides align to TRBD2. CDR3 length equals 16 residues. Germline CDR1 SGHNT, CDR2 YYREEE (reference sequence). The V and J ends lost 4 bases and 6 bases, in that order; junction bases with no gene match: 12. The CDR3 DNA is TGTGCCAGCAGCACACCGGGACTAGGGATGGTCAATGAGCAGTTCTTC. Encoded protein: CASSTPGLGMVNEQFF. Full variable domain (missing parts from reference TRBV5-4 and TRBJ2-1): ETGVTQSPTHLIKTRGQQVTLRCSSQSGHNTVSWYQQALGQGPQFIFQYYREEENGRGNFPPRFSGLQFPNYSSELNVNALELDDSALYLCASSTPGLGMVNEQFFGPGTRLTVL.

This chain links TRBV27 with TRBJ1-6; 8 positions agree with TRBD1. Germline V gene sequence: CDR1 MNHEY, CDR2 SMNVEV (reference sequence). Trimming at V came to 6 bases and at J to 5 bases, leaving 12 bases not matched to a gene. The CDR3 contains 17 residues. CDR3 DNA: TGTGCCAGCAGCCGACCCCTCAGGGGGCAGAATAATTCACCCCTCCACTTT. It translates to CASSRPLRGQNNSPLHF.

The CDR3 sequence: CASSYSRTGGNEKLFF. Written as DNA, the CDR3 is TGTGCCAGCAGTTACTCAAGGACAGGGGGGAATGAAAAACTGTTTTTT. The rearrangement joins TRBV6-5 to TRBJ1-4; 10 nucleotides match TRBD1. Germline V gene lookup returns CDR1 MNHEY and CDR2 SVGAGI. CDR3 length: 16 residues. With V trimmed by 0 bases and J by 5 bases, 3 bases remained unmatched.

The chain uses TRBV18 and TRBJ2-3; TRBD1 agrees at 9 bases. The ends lost 3 bases at V and 8 bases at J; junction bases unmatched: 12. This CDR3 contains 16 residues. Germline assignment: CDR1 KGHSH and CDR2 LQKENI. CDR3 sequence (DNA): TGTGCCAGCTCACCCTCCGGGACAGGGCCGGTTTGTACGCAGTATTTT. Its protein is CASSPSGTGPVCTQYF.